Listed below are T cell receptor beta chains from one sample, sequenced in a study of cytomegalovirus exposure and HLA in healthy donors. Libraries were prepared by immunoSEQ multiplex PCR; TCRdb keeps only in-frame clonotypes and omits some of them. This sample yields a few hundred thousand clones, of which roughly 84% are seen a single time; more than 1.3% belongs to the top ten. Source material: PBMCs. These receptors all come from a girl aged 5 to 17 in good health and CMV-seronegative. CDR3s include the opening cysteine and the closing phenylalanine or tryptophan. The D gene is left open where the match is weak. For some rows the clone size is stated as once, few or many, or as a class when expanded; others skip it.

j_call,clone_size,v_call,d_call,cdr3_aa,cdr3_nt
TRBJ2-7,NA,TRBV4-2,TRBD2,CASSQGLGAGGVEQYF,TGTGCCAGCAGCCAAGGCCTCGGGGCGGGGGGGGTCGAGCAGTACTTC
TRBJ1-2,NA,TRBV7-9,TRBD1,CASNYDRGHGYTF,TGTGCCAGCAACTATGACAGGGGGCATGGCTACACCTTC
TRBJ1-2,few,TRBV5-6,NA,CASSLVQGFYGYTF,TGTGCCAGCAGCTTGGTGCAGGGCTTCTATGGCTACACCTTC
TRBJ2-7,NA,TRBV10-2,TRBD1,CASSERLQGTYEQYF,TGCGCCAGCAGTGAGAGGTTACAGGGGACCTACGAGCAGTACTTC
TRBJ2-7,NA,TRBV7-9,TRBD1,CASSQGQFEQYF,TGTGCCAGCAGCCAGGGACAGTTCGAGCAGTACTTC
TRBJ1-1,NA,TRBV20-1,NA,CSAAMNTEAFF,TGCAGTGCAGCGATGAACACTGAAGCTTTCTTT
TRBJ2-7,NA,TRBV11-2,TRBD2,CASSPSGVPYEQYF,TGTGCCAGCAGCCCTAGCGGGGTCCCCTACGAGCAGTACTTC
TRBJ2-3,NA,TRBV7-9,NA,CASSFERGRDTQYF,TGTGCCAGCAGCTTCGAGAGAGGGCGGGATACGCAGTATTTT
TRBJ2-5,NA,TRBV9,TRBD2,CASTASSGRGETQYF,TGTGCCAGCACCGCCTCTAGCGGGAGGGGGGAGACCCAGTACTTC
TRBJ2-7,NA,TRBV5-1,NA,CASSLGTASSYEQYF,TGCGCCAGCAGCTTGGGGACAGCCAGCTCCTACGAGCAGTACTTC